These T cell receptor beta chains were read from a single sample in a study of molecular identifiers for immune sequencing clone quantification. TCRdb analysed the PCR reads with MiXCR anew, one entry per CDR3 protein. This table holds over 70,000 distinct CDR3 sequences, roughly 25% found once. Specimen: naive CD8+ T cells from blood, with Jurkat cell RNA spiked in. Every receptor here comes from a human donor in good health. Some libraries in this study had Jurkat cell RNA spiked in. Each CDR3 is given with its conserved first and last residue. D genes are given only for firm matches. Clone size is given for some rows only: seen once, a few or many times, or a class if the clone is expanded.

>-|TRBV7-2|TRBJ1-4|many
TGTGCCAGCAGCTCGGACAGCTATAATGAAAAACTGTTTTTT
CASSSDSYNEKLFF
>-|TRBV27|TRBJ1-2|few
TGTGCCAGCAGTTACACAGGCTATTCTGGCTACACCTTC
CASSYTGYSGYTF
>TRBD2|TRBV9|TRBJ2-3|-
TGTGCCAGCAGCGTAGAATACGGGGGGGCCATAGATATGCAGTATTTT
CASSVEYGGAIDMQYF
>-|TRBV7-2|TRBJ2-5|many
TGTGCCAGCAGCTTAGTCCGCGGGGAAGAGACCCAGTACTTC
CASSLVRGEETQYF
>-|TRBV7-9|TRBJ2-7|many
TGTGCCAGCAGCGAGAATGGGGGAGTAGAGCAGTACTTC
CASSENGGVEQYF
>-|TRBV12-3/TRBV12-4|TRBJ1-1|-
TGTGCCAGCAGTTTAGGTCTATTCACTGAAGCTTTCTTT
CASSLGLFTEAFF
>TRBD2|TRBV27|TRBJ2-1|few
TGTGCCAGCAGTTTTGGGCTAGCGGCGGTCCATGAGCAGTTCTTC
CASSFGLAAVHEQFF
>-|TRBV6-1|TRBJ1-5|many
TGTGCCAGCAGTGAAAGATTGGACAGCAATCAGCCCCAGCATTTT
CASSERLDSNQPQHF
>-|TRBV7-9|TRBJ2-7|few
TGTGCCAGCAGCTTAGTGGCAGGGCCGCAACAATACGAGCAGTACTTC
CASSLVAGPQQYEQYF
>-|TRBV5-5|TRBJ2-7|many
TGTGCCAGCAGCTTGGAGGCAGGGGACGCCTACGAGCAGTACTTC
CASSLEAGDAYEQYF
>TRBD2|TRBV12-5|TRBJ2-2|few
TGTGCTAGTGGCCCGACCCGGGAGGGGTTCACCGGGGAGCTGTTTTTT
CASGPTREGFTGELFF
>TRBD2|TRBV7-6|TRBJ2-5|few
TGTGCCAGCAGCTTAATCCCCGTAATTAGCGGGAGCGCCGTCGGGGAGACCCAGTACTTC
CASSLIPVISGSAVGETQYF
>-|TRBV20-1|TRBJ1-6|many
TGCAGTGCTAGAGATTCTAATTCACCCCTCCACTTT
CSARDSNSPLHF
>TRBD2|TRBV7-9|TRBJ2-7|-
TGTGCCAGCAGCTCTGGACTAGCGGGAAGGAACGAGCAGTACTTC
CASSSGLAGRNEQYF
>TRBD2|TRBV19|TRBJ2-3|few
TGTGCCAGTAGTATCGGGACTAGGGCTTTGGCAGATACGCAGTATTTT
CASSIGTRALADTQYF
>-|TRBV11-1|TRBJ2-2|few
TGTGCCAGCAGCTTCGGTGGGAACACCGGGGAGCTGTTTTTT
CASSFGGNTGELFF
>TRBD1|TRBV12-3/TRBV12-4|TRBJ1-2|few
TGTGCCAGCAGTCCACCGGATGGGACAGGGGGCCTGGGCTACACCTTC
CASSPPDGTGGLGYTF
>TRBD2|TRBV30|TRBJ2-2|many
TGTGCCTGGAGTGAGACTAGCCACACCGGGGAGCTGTTTTTT
CAWSETSHTGELFF
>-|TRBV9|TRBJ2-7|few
TGTGCCAGCAGCCCCACGGGGAGCTCCTACGAGCAGTACTTC
CASSPTGSSYEQYF
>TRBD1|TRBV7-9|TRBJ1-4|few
TGTGCCAGCAGCTTAGCGCCGGGACAGGGTAATGAAAAACTGTTTTTT
CASSLAPGQGNEKLFF
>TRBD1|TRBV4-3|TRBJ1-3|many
TGCGCCAGCAGCCAAACGGCGGACAGGTCGAACTCTGGAAACACCATATATTTT
CASSQTADRSNSGNTIYF
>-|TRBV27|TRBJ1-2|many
TGTGCCAGCAGTTCTAACTATGGCTACACCTTC
CASSSNYGYTF
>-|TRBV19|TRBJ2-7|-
TGTGCCAGTAGTCCGGATGATCTTTACGAGCAGTACTTC
CASSPDDLYEQYF
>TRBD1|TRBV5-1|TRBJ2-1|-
TGCGCCAGCAGCTCCACAGGGGCGTCCTACAATGAGCAGTTCTTC
CASSSTGASYNEQFF
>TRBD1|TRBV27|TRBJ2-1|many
TGTGCCAGCAGTTCCGAGACAGGGGGGTATTACAATGAGCAGTTCTTC
CASSSETGGYYNEQFF
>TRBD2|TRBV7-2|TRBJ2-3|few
TGTGCCAGCAGTGGATCTAGCGGGGAGAATACGCAGTATTTT
CASSGSSGENTQYF
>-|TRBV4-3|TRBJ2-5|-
TGCGCCAGCAGCCAAGTCGGGGCTGCTGGGGAGACCCAGTACTTC
CASSQVGAAGETQYF
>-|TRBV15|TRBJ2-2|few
TGTGCCACCAGTGACACACCGGGGCTCGGGGAGCTGTTTTTT
CATSDTPGLGELFF
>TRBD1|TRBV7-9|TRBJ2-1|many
TGTGCCAGCAGCGGTGGACAGGGGGCTTGGAATGAGCAGTTCTTC
CASSGGQGAWNEQFF
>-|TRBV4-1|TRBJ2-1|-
TGCGCCAGCAGCCAATGGACAGCGAACGAGCAGTTCTTC
CASSQWTANEQFF
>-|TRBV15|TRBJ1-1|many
TGTGCCACCAGTCCCGTCGGGTCTGAAGCTTTCTTT
CATSPVGSEAFF
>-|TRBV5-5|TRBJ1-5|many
TGTGCCAGCAGCTTGTGGGACGGAGAATATAGCAATCAGCCCCAGCATTTT
CASSLWDGEYSNQPQHF
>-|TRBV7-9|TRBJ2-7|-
TGTGCCAGCAGCCCTCCAGTGCGGGATGTGTACGAGCAGTACTTC
CASSPPVRDVYEQYF
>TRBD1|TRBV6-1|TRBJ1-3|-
TGTGCCAGCAGTGAAGGTGGGGCCGGAAACAGGGGTTTTACTGGAAACACCATATATTTT
CASSEGGAGNRGFTGNTIYF
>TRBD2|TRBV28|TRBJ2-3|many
TGTGCCAGCAGTTTGGAACTAGCGGTAGACACAGATACGCAGTATTTT
CASSLELAVDTDTQYF
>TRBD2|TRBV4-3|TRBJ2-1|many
TGCGCCAGCAGCCAAGATAGGACTAGCGGGAGGTACAATGAGCAGTTCTTC
CASSQDRTSGRYNEQFF
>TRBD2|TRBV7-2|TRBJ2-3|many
TGTGCCAGCAGCTGGGGCGGTGGAGCGGGATCCCCAGGAACGCAGTATTTT
CASSWGGGAGSPGTQYF
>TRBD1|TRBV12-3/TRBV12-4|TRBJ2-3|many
TGTGCCAGCAGTTTAGAGGGGGCTAGCACAGATACGCAGTATTTT
CASSLEGASTDTQYF
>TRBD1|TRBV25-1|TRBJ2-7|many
TGTGCCAGCAGTGCTGGGACAGGCTACGAGCAGTACTTC
CASSAGTGYEQYF
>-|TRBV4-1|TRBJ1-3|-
TGCGCCAGCAGCCAAGAGGGGGCTGCTGGAAACACCATATATTTT
CASSQEGAAGNTIYF
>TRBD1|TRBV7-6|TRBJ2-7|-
TGTGCCAGCAGCTTTGGGACAGGGGGCAACGAGCAGTACTTC
CASSFGTGGNEQYF
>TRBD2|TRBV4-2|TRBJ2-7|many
TGTGCCAGCAGCCCCGAGGCGGGACTAGGGCACGAGCAGTACTTC
CASSPEAGLGHEQYF
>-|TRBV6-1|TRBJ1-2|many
TGTGCCAGCAGTGAAGGGGGGCCCTATGGCTACACCTTC
CASSEGGPYGYTF
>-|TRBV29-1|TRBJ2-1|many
TGCAGCCCCCGGTTAGCGACCTACAATGAGCAGTTCTTC
CSPRLATYNEQFF
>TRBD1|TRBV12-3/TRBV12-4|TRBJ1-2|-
TGTGCCAGCAGTTTCATGGACAGGAGCTATGGCTACACCTTC
CASSFMDRSYGYTF
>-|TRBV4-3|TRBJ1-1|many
TGCGCCAGCAGCCAGTCCGTTGCAGGGATAATCGCTGAAGCTTTCTTT
CASSQSVAGIIAEAFF
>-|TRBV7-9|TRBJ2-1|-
TGTGCCAGCGGCCCCTCGGGGCGTCAGCAGTTCTTC
CASGPSGRQQFF
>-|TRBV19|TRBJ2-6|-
TGTGCCAGTAGTATAGACAGGGCCAACGTCCTGACTTTC
CASSIDRANVLTF